Each of the 3 T cell receptor beta chains below was sequenced from the same sample in a study of T cell changes during pregnancy in multiple sclerosis. Produced via immunoSEQ multiplex PCR; TCRdb's table is partial and in-frame only. The table has more than 30,000 clones, over 80% seen once. Source: CD4+ T cells from peripheral blood mononuclear cells, taken in the third trimester of pregnancy. These receptors originate from a female donor in good health, enrolled as a control in a pregnancy study.

This chain links TRBV15 with TRBJ1-2, with D perhaps matching TRBD1 (5 bases). The CDR3 has 15 amino acids. Trimming stripped 1 base from V and 2 bases from J, with 11 bases between. Germline V lookup: CDR1 LNHNV, CDR2 YYDKDF (reference sequence). In DNA, the CDR3 is TGTGCCACCAGCAGAGCCTCAGACAGAAACTATGGCTACACCTTC. This sequence encodes CATSRASDRNYGYTF. Combining the CDR3 with reference TRBV15 and TRBJ1-2 gives the whole variable domain DAMVIQNPRYQVTQFGKPVTLSCSQTLNHNVMYWYQQKSSQAPKLLFHYYDKDFNNEADTPDNFQSRRPNTSFCFLDIRSPGLGDTAMYLCATSRASDRNYGYTFGSGTRLTVV.

The genes are TRBV29-1 and TRBJ2-1; 7 bases agree with TRBD2. J was trimmed by 0 bases and V by 6 bases; bases with no gene match: 8. Germline assignment: CDR1 SQVTM and CDR2 ANQGSEA. This CDR3 has 15 residues. The CDR3: CSVGAGFPSYNEQFF. For the CDR3, the DNA is TGCAGCGTCGGAGCGGGATTCCCCTCCTACAATGAGCAGTTCTTC.

This clone was observed a single time. This rearrangement joins TRBV29-1 to TRBJ1-1; D perhaps matches TRBD1 (6 bases). There are 17 residues in the CDR3. Trimming stripped 2 bases from V and 4 bases from J, with 23 bases between. The germline V gene encodes CDR1 SQVTM and CDR2 ANQGSEA. CDR3 residues: CSVESWTAKKYRTEAFF. CDR3 DNA: TGCAGCGTTGAATCCTGGACAGCTAAAAAGTATCGCACTGAAGCTTTCTTT.